These 2 T cell receptor beta chains were sequenced from one sample in a study of blood T cell repertoires in COVID-19. TCRdb's table, derived via immunoSEQ multiplex PCR, lists solely in-frame clones and lacks some. The data show about 480,000 clones, roughly 89% seen once. The specimen was peripheral blood. The receptors here all came from a woman between 50 and 59 years old with COVID-19, enrolled during active disease.

The chain couples TRBV5-1 to TRBJ2-7; TRBD1 matches 11 bases. CDR1 and CDR2 (germline): SGHRS, YFSETQ. The J segment lost 5 bases and the V segment lost 4 bases, leaving 5 bases of the junction unmatched. The CDR3 loop spans 14 amino acids. In nucleotides, the CDR3 is TGCGCCAGCAGCCCTGGGACAGGGGGGGACGAGCAGTACTTC. Translation: CASSPGTGGDEQYF.

The gene calls are TRBV6-5 and TRBJ2-3; 10 bases are shared with TRBD2. Per the germline V gene, CDR1 is MNHEY and CDR2 is SVGAGI. With V trimmed by 4 bases and J by 3 bases, 7 bases remained unmatched. The CDR3 sequence is 16 residues long. In DNA form, the CDR3 reads TGTGCCAGCAGTTCCTTCGGACTAGCGGCTACAGATACGCAGTATTTT. It is translated as CASSSFGLAATDTQYF.